Following are 8 T cell receptor beta chains from one sample sequenced in a study of T cell changes during pregnancy in multiple sclerosis (dated by TCRdb to between 2019 and 2020). Receptor amplification or capture employed the immunoSEQ multiplex PCR assay. TCRdb re-hosts the immuneACCESS table, in-frame sequences only. Its copies lack some clones; in the studies checked, an unresolved V gene accounts for under half of them, and the cause for the rest is not known. The sample table records about 44,000 clones; approximately 90% of these occur just once. The ten largest clones represent about 1% of the sample. Sequencing was performed on CD4+ T cells from peripheral blood mononuclear cells, taken after pregnancy. The receptors derive from a female donor with multiple sclerosis, enrolled in a pregnancy study.

This chain connects TRBV4-2 to TRBJ2-7, with 7 bases that match TRBD1. After removal of 0 bases from V and 3 bases from J, the junction contained 2 bases not matched to a gene. The CDR3 has 14 amino acids. In germline, CDR1 is LGHNA, CDR2 YNFKEQ. For the CDR3, the DNA is TGTGCCAGCAGCCAAGATTGGGACAGCTACGAGCAGTACTTC. This encodes CASSQDWDSYEQYF.

The chain is built from TRBV27 and TRBJ2-7, with TRBD1 identical over 9 bases. V trimming: 5 bases; J trimming: 3 bases; junction bases outside the gene matches: 8. Per the germline V gene, CDR1 is MNHEY and CDR2 is SMNVEV (reference sequence). There are 15 residues in the CDR3. The CDR3 here is CASSGGTGLRYEQYF. As DNA, the CDR3 is TGTGCCAGCAGTGGGGGGACAGGGTTACGCTACGAGCAGTACTTC.

V is TRBV5-6 and J is TRBJ1-6; the D is unclear. Trimming took off 4 bases at V and 9 bases at J, with 8 bases between the two ends. The CDR3 loop spans 12 amino acids. Germline loops: CDR1 SGHDT, CDR2 YYEEEE. The CDR3 DNA is TGTGCCAGCAGCCAGCGGGTTTCACCCCTCCACTTT. It specifies CASSQRVSPLHF.

This clone was found once. The gene calls are TRBV6-5 and TRBJ2-5, with D tentatively TRBD1 (6 bases). Per the germline V gene, CDR1 is MNHEY and CDR2 is SVGAGI. V lost 3 bases to trimming and J lost 1 base, with 15 bases between them. CDR3 length equals 16 residues. The CDR3 region has the DNA TGTGCCAGCAGTTATCTACTGGGGGCGCCCCAAGAGACCCAGTACTTC. This encodes CASSYLLGAPQETQYF.

In DNA form, the CDR3 reads TGCGCCAGCAGCTTGGCCAGCGGGAGTTCCTACAATGAGCAGTTCTTC. This codes for CASSLASGSSYNEQFF. This chain links TRBV5-1 with TRBJ2-1, with 8 bases lining up with TRBD2. The J segment lost 1 base and the V segment lost 0 bases, leaving 3 bases of the junction unmatched. This CDR3 comprises 16 residues. Germline V gene sequence: CDR1 SGHRS, CDR2 YFSETQ.

The chain has TRBV16 and TRBJ1-1; the match to TRBD1 covers 9 bases. V lost 6 bases and J lost 0; bases outside the gene matches: 2. The CDR3 covers 14 residues. CDR1 and CDR2 from the germline V gene are KGHSY and FQNENV. CDR3 sequence (DNA): TGTGCCAGCAGACGGGACAGGGTGAACACTGAAGCTTTCTTT. Translating gives CASRRDRVNTEAFF.

The J gene is TRBJ2-5, the V gene TRBV5-1; 11 bases fit TRBD2. Germline V gene sequence: CDR1 SGHRS, CDR2 YFSETQ. V was pared by 5 bases and J by 3 bases, with 6 bases of the junction left unmatched. The CDR3 has 15 amino acids. The CDR3 nucleotides are TGCGCCAGCAGTGGGGGGGGACTAGCGGAAGAGACCCAGTACTTC. It yields the protein CASSGGGLAEETQYF.

This rearrangement joins TRBV11-2 to TRBJ2-7, with TRBD1 matching over 8 bases. The trim removed 5 bases at V and 3 bases at J, leaving 6 bases unmatched. The CDR3 is made up of 14 amino acids. In germline, CDR1 is SGHAT, CDR2 FQNNGV. CDR3: CASSPRGLHYEQYF. The CDR3 DNA sequence: TGTGCCAGCAGCCCCAGGGGGCTACACTACGAGCAGTACTTC.